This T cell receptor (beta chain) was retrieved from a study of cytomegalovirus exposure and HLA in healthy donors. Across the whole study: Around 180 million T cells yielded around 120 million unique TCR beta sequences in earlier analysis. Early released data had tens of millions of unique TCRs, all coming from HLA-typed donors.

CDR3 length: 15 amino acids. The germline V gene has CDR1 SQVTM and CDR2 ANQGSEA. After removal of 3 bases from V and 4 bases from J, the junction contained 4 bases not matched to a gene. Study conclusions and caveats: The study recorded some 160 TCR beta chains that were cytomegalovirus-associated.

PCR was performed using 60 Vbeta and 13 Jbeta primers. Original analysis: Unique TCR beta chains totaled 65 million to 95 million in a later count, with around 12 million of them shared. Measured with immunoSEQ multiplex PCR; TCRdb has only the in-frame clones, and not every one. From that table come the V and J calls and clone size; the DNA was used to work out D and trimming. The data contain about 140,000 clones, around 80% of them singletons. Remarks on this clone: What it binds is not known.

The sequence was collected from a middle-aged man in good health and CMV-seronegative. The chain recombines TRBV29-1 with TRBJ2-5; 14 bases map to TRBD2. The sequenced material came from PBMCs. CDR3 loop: CSVDGLAGGTETQYF. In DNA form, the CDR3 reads TGCAGCGTTGATGGACTAGCGGGAGGTACAGAGACCCAGTACTTC. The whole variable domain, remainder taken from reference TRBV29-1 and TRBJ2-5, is SAVISQKPSRDICQRGTSLTIQCQVDSQVTMMFWYRQQPGQSLTLIATANQGSEATYESGFVIDKFPISRPNLTFSTLTVSNMSPEDSSIYLCSVDGLAGGTETQYFGPGTRLLVL.